These 5 T cell receptor beta chains share one sample of origin, sequenced in a study of CXCR3-negative and CXCR3-positive naive CD8 T cells. Findings and caveats of the study: The study found more hydrophobic TRB CDR3s in CXCR3-positive naive cells than in CXCR3-negative naive cells.

Their antigens are not known. Carrying UMI labels, the TRB cDNA libraries were prepared through 5' RACE. TCRdb processed the 5' RACE reads again and assigns one entry to each CDR3 protein, with no DNA. The table lists some 120,000 distinct CDR3 sequences. Material for sequencing was naive CXCR3+ CD8+ T cells from blood. Specified subset: CD45RO-CCR7+CD27+CD95- naive CD8+ T cells expressing CXCR3 (TNR3+). All receptors derive from a human donor in good health. Some clones in this sample may be carry-over from other donors' samples.

The chain couples TRBV20-1 to TRBJ1-4. Per germline, CDR1 DFQATT and CDR2 SNEGSKA (reference sequence). The CDR3 contains 14 residues. The CDR3 protein is CSARDRGDNEKLFF.

V is TRBV20-1 and J is TRBJ2-5; with no DNA, the TCRdb D assignment of TRBD1 cannot be verified. The CDR3 is made up of 14 amino acids. Germline V gives CDR1 DFQATT, CDR2 SNEGSKA (reference sequence). The CDR3: CSATNRQASGTQYF.

CDR3: CASSYRAPPDEQYF. This rearrangement joins TRBV6-6 to TRBJ2-7; without DNA, the TCRdb call of TRBD2 cannot be checked. The germline CDR1 and CDR2 sequences are MNHNY and SVGAGI (reference sequence). The CDR3 is 14 amino acids.

V and J are TRBV7-9 and TRBJ2-7; TCRdb's D call, TRBD1, is unchecked because there is no DNA. The CDR3 is 14 amino acids. Germline CDR1 reads SEHNR; CDR2 reads FQNEAQ (reference sequence). The chain's CDR3 is CASSEGHTSYEQYF.

The chain has TRBV28 and TRBJ2-7; as DNA is missing, the TRBD1 call by TCRdb cannot be tested. From germline, CDR1 is MDHEN and CDR2 SYDVKM. The CDR3 totals 17 residues. The chain's CDR3 is CASSKLQGRGSGYEQYF.